Following are 18 T cell receptor beta chains from one sample sequenced in a study of post-analysis software for immune sequencing data. No antigen is known for these receptors. Incorporated into the TCR beta cDNA libraries were unique molecular identifiers, which served to reduce PCR and sequencing biases. TCRdb passed the PCR reads through MiXCR, listing each CDR3 protein once. In the table there are roughly 400,000 distinct CDR3 sequences, more than 30% of which are singletons. Broader study findings: Controls showed lower frequencies than patients for 5 or 6 TRBV segments, and TRBV5-6, TRBV5-1 and TRBV20-1 were among these.

The sequencing input was blood. These receptors all stem from a girl aged 2 to 9 with multiple sclerosis.

The rearrangement uses TRBV28 and TRBJ1-4; the D is unclear. The germline V gene encodes CDR1 MDHEN and CDR2 SYDVKM. V was cut by 5 bases and J by 3 bases, with 16 bases left in between. The CDR3 spans 16 residues. The CDR3 DNA reads TGTGCCAGCAGTCTCGGTCCCGGGCAACCTAATGAAAAACTGTTTTTT. Protein: CASSLGPGQPNEKLFF.

The sample holds a few counts of this clonotype. The gene calls are TRBV6-2 or TRBV6-3 and TRBJ1-5, with 7 bases identical to TRBD1. Per germline, CDR1 MNHEY and CDR2 SVGEGT. The CDR3 length is 16 residues. V shed 6 bases, J shed 3 bases, and the junction held 11 bases outside the gene matches. In DNA form, the CDR3 reads TGTGCCAGCAGAGGATCCACAGGGGTGTTCAATCAGCCCCAGCATTTT. It yields the protein CASRGSTGVFNQPQHF.

This clonotype showed up just a few times. The rearrangement links TRBV20-1 to TRBJ2-1; 12 bases fit TRBD2. CDR1 and CDR2 from the germline V gene are DFQATT and SNEGSKA (reference sequence). With V trimmed by 3 bases and J by 5 bases, 14 bases remained unmatched. The CDR3 has 18 residues. CDR3 protein: CSARPGLAGRKHNNEQFF. The CDR3 nucleotides read TGCAGTGCTAGGCCCGGACTAGCGGGAAGAAAGCATAACAATGAGCAGTTCTTC.

This clonotype showed up just a few times. CDR3 loop: CASSLGWRSTKIPYGYTF. The CDR3 DNA follows: TGTGCCAGCAGCTTAGGTTGGCGGAGCACTAAAATCCCATATGGCTACACCTTC. V and J are TRBV7-2 and TRBJ1-2, with D hard to call. CDR1 SGHTA and CDR2 FQGNSA come from the germline V gene. Trimming stripped 1 base from V and 5 bases from J, with 23 bases between. The CDR3 length is 18 residues. Supplemented by reference TRBV7-2 and TRBJ1-2, the full variable domain reads GAGVSQSPSNKVTEKGKDVELRCDPISGHTALYWYRQSLGQGLEFLIYFQGNSAPDKSGLPSDRFSAERTGGSVSTLTIQRTQQEDSAVYLCASSLGWRSTKIPYGYTFGSGTRLTVV.

The chain recombines TRBV12-3 or TRBV12-4 with TRBJ1-2; D is uncertain. With 5 bases removed from V and 8 bases from J, the gap between germline ends came to 21 bases. The CDR3 contains 15 residues. CDR3 DNA: TGTGCCAGCAGTACCCTTTATGGAAACAGCATGGGCTACACCTTC. This translates into CASSTLYGNSMGYTF.

This clonotype was detected a few times. V usage is TRBV6-4 and J usage is TRBJ1-2; the D is unclear. The V gene lost 2 bases and the J gene lost 1 base, with 11 bases spanning the gap. Germline CDR1 and CDR2: MRHNA and SNTAGT. CDR3 length: 15 amino acids. The CDR3 nucleotides read TGTGCCAGCAGTGACCCCGGGTACTTTAACTATGGCTACACCTTC. Residues: CASSDPGYFNYGYTF.

Ten or more counts support this clonotype. V gene TRBV7-3 combines with J gene TRBJ2-1; 10 bases align to TRBD2. The germline CDR1 and CDR2 sequences are SGHTA and FQGTGA. This CDR3 region has 14 residues. Unmatched junction bases numbered 3, after V lost 5 bases and J lost 5 bases. The CDR3 protein is CASSLSGGNNEQFF. CDR3 nucleotide sequence: TGTGCCAGCAGCCTTAGCGGGGGGAACAATGAGCAGTTCTTC.

This rearrangement joins TRBV29-1 to TRBJ2-7; 7 bases are a match to TRBD1. Losses at the gene ends were 4 bases for V and 8 bases for J; bases not matched to a gene: 8. The CDR3 has 12 residues. CDR1 and CDR2 from the germline V gene are SQVTM and ANQGSEA. DNA for the CDR3: TGCAGCGTTGGGACAGGCCTCTTGCAGCAGTACTTC. Protein product: CSVGTGLLQQYF.

The chain links TRBV25-1 to TRBJ1-1, with a possible D match to TRBD1 (5 bases). The germline gives CDR1 MGHDK, CDR2 SYGVNS. The CDR3 contains 17 residues. V was cut by 5 bases and J by 4 bases, with 23 bases left in between. CDR3 sequence reads: CASSKWGAGLGGTEAFF. DNA for the CDR3: TGTGCCAGCAGTAAATGGGGAGCAGGGTTGGGTGGCACTGAAGCTTTCTTT.

The rearrangement uses TRBV28 and TRBJ2-7; no clear D gene. Trimming left V 2 bases short and J 5 bases short, with 22 bases between. Germline CDR1 and CDR2: MDHEN and SYDVKM. The CDR3 sequence is 17 residues long. In DNA form, the CDR3 reads TGTGCCAGCAGTTTACCCTACGGCCGTATATTAACCCACGAGCAGTACTTC. Encoded protein: CASSLPYGRILTHEQYF. The full variable domain, with the rest looked up from reference TRBV28 and TRBJ2-7, is DVKVTQSSRYLVKRTGEKVFLECVQDMDHENMFWYRQDPGLGLRLIYFSYDVKMKEKGDIPEGYSVSREKKERFSLILESASTNQTSMYLCASSLPYGRILTHEQYFGPGTRLTVT.

The chain uses TRBV7-3 and TRBJ2-3; 7 positions match TRBD2. J was trimmed by 3 bases and V by 5 bases; bases with no gene match: 8. From germline, CDR1 is SGHTA and CDR2 FQGTGA. The CDR3 runs 15 residues. This chain's CDR3 is CASSLSAGVTDTQYF. As DNA, the CDR3 is TGTGCCAGCAGCCTGAGTGCGGGAGTAACAGATACGCAGTATTTT.

This clonotype was seen more than once but under ten times. The chain links TRBV27 to TRBJ1-1; D might be TRBD1 (6 bases). The V gene's germline CDR1 is MNHEY and CDR2 SMNVEV (reference sequence). The CDR3 consists of 14 residues. Deletions cut 2 bases from V and 11 bases from J, with 18 bases between. The CDR3 DNA is TGTGCCAGCAGTTTACGGGCAGGATTGCAGGGGGCTTTCTTT. Translated, it gives CASSLRAGLQGAFF.

The chain couples TRBV12-3 or TRBV12-4 to TRBJ2-5; TRBD2 is a possible D gene (6 bases). The CDR3 runs 15 residues. V was clipped by 5 bases and J by 1 base, with 14 bases between them. The CDR3 nucleotides read TGTGCCAGCAGTGCTACGTGGGGGGTCCAAGAGACCCAGTACTTC. It codes for CASSATWGVQETQYF.

For this clonotype: At one end, the junction sequence differs from germline, possibly due to a read error. This chain uses TRBV29-1 with TRBJ2-7, with 7 bases fitting TRBD1. The CDR3 loop spans 14 amino acids. Looked up from germline, CDR1 is SQVTM and CDR2 is ANQGSEA. CDR3 sequence reads: CGVGSTDRIYEQYF. CDR3 bases: TGCGGCGTTGGATCGACGGACAGGATTTACGAGCAGTACTTC.

This clonotype has just one count. A much larger clone differs by one base, so this may be a read error. V usage is TRBV5-1 and J usage is TRBJ2-7; unclear D gene. V was pared by 4 bases and J by 0 bases, with 14 bases between. The CDR3 is made up of 15 amino acids. Germline CDR1 reads SGHRS; CDR2 reads YFSETQ. CDR3 sequence (DNA): TGCGCCAGCAGCCCCGGAGCAGAATCCTCCTACGAGCAGTACTTC. Protein sequence: CASSPGAESSYEQYF.

The chain joins TRBV3-1 to TRBJ2-4; D uncertain. Germline CDR1 and CDR2: LGHDT and YNNKEL (reference sequence). V gave up 2 bases and J gave up 6 bases, with 17 bases separating them. The CDR3 has 16 amino acids. CDR3 sequence (DNA): TGTGCCAGCAGCCAACCGACATCAAGATTACTAAACATTCAGTACTTC. This translates into CASSQPTSRLLNIQYF.

This clonotype was seen once. The chain combines TRBV29-1 with TRBJ2-5; possible D gene TRBD2, 6 bases. The J call may not be correct, given that the DNA end is closer to TRBJ2-7. Germline V gene sequence: CDR1 SQVTM, CDR2 ANQGSEA. The CDR3 is made up of 14 amino acids. The CDR3, as DNA: TGCAGCGCACGGAAGGGACTGGATTTCAACGAGCAGTACTTC. It is translated as CSARKGLDFNEQYF.

V usage is TRBV6-2 or TRBV6-3 and J usage is TRBJ2-7, with 10 bases identical to TRBD2. This CDR3 contains 16 residues. The germline V gene encodes CDR1 MNHEY and CDR2 SVGEGT. J was trimmed by 7 bases and V by 6 bases; bases with no gene match: 15. The DNA for the CDR3 is TGTGCCAGCAGCCTCGTTTCCGCTAGCGGGAGTGGTGAGCAGTACTTC. Translating it yields CASSLVSASGSGEQYF.